A single sample is the source of the 5 T cell receptor beta chains below, sequenced in a study of technical replicates of blood from a few donors. Method: immunoSEQ multiplex PCR; TCRdb's copy keeps in-frame clones and lacks some. Among around 79,000 clones listed, around 90% were seen once. The sample comprised T cells isolated from PBMCs. Every receptor here comes from a human donor in good health.

The V gene is TRBV5-6, the J gene TRBJ1-3, with D perhaps matching TRBD1 (6 bases). There are 16 residues in the CDR3. V lost 4 bases, J lost 2 bases, and 16 bases lay in between. Germline V gives CDR1 SGHDT, CDR2 YYEEEE. The DNA of the CDR3 is TGTGCCAGCAGCCAGTGGGGATCAGGGGCTGGAAACACCATATATTTT. It specifies CASSQWGSGAGNTIYF.

This rearrangement joins TRBV5-1 to TRBJ1-2; 9 positions match TRBD1. Germline lookup yields CDR1 SGHRS and CDR2 YFSETQ. The CDR3 totals 16 residues. Trimming took 3 bases from V and 6 from J; bases not matched to a gene: 12. The CDR3 DNA reads as TGCGCCAGCAGCTCTGACTGGGACAGGGAGCTTAATGGCTACACCTTC. Translation: CASSSDWDRELNGYTF.

The DNA for the CDR3 is TGCGCCAGCAGCTTGTTGGGACAGGGGCAAGATACGCAGTATTTT. Protein product: CASSLLGQGQDTQYF. V is TRBV5-1 and J is TRBJ2-3, with 10 bases matching TRBD1. CDR1 SGHRS and CDR2 YFSETQ come from the germline V gene. CDR3 length equals 15 residues. Unmatched junction bases numbered 4, after V lost 1 base and J lost 5 bases.

V is TRBV5-4 and J is TRBJ2-7; 8 nucleotides line up with TRBD1. The CDR3 sequence is 17 residues long. Germline V lookup: CDR1 SGHNT, CDR2 YYREEE (reference sequence). Losses at the gene ends were 5 bases for V and 3 bases for J; bases not matched to a gene: 16. The chain's CDR3 is CASRDPSSLQGDYEQYF. The CDR3 coding sequence is TGTGCCAGCAGGGACCCCTCCAGCCTACAGGGGGACTACGAGCAGTACTTC.

This chain links TRBV6-5 with TRBJ1-4; 10 bases map to TRBD1. V was pared by 6 bases and J by 9 bases, with 10 bases of the junction left unmatched. This CDR3 has 15 residues. Germline V gene lookup returns CDR1 MNHEY and CDR2 SVGAGI. The CDR3 reads CASSYSGTGEKKLFF. In DNA form, the CDR3 reads TGTGCCAGCAGCTACAGCGGGACAGGGGAGAAAAAACTGTTTTTT.